This T cell receptor (beta chain) was sequenced for a study of cytomegalovirus exposure and HLA in healthy donors (dated by TCRdb to about 2017). Broadly, across the study: In an earlier analysis of under 600 of the donors, around 290 Gb of sequence data and approximately 100 million unique TCR beta sequences from roughly 190 million T cells were reported. An early release covering about 600 HLA-typed donors comprised about 300 gigabases of sequencing data and around 80 million unique TCR sequences. Of the approximately 370 genotyped donors, 80% to 90% were placed in the genetic ancestry cluster associated with self-reported Caucasian donors. The study was designed to test whether signatures of past pathogen exposure could be identified by cataloging public T cell receptors. The study profiled the T cell repertoires of 550 to 700 subjects by immunosequencing and related them to cytomegalovirus serostatus. Along with the roughly 670-subject first cohort, a separate validation cohort of around 120 different subjects was used. To predict cytomegalovirus infection status, the study brought together high-throughput TCR immunosequencing, statistical association of individual TCRs with disease status, and machine learning. A later analysis re-examined previously published TCR beta repertoires from about 700 donors and added high-resolution HLA genotyping to investigate patterns of TCR occurrence. Rather than drawing on any new phenotypic data, the later analysis identified candidate immune exposures from TCR beta sequences and the way those sequences occurred across donors. In an earlier analysis of 500 to 650 of the donors, high-throughput TCR beta sequencing was used to judge whether each TCR beta V gene segment behaved as functional or pseudogenic. Donor age, sex, ethnicity and CMV serostatus were compiled alongside the repertoire data. A later genetic analysis used genome-wide SNP genotypes for about 65% of the roughly 700 donors, treating that subset as a discovery cohort. All discovery cohort repertoires had been generated using a single sequencing platform. HLA typing included class I and class II loci at four-digit resolution. The number of donors typed differed by locus, with about 629-640 for A, B, C, DRB1 and DQB1, 522 for DQA1, 600 to 610 for DPA1, and approximately 470 for DPB1. Because of strong linkage in the cohort, roughly 5 DR-DQ haplotypes were treated as single units for association and clustering. Among almost 400 genotyped donors of the cohort, an average of approximately 240,000 unique TCR beta nucleotide sequences were sequenced per donor, approximately 20% of them non-productive. General conclusions and limits of the study: Some IMGT-functional V segments, including TRBV6-2 and TRBV6-3, could not be distinguished by the 87-base-pair reads and were therefore excluded. A further reported finding was that TCR beta sequences accurately predicted the HLA-A and HLA-B alleles for most subjects in the first cohort. A later analysis found that most CMV-associated TCR beta chains appeared HLA-restricted, with HLA associations seemingly driven largely by CMV exposure. When HLA alleles, especially DR and DQ, strongly co-occurred, attributing TCR associations to individual alleles was difficult. The classifier was reported to diagnose cytomegalovirus status with high specificity and sensitivity in both the original cohort and the validation cohort. A later genetic analysis reported fewer N-insertions in productive TCRs among donors in an Asian-associated ancestry cluster than the roughly 720-donor mean. The earlier analysis of approximately 560 of the donors excluded approximately 17 rarely observed V segments, including chromosome 9 orphons, because counts were too low. Correlated functional status among segregating V segments might reflect linkage disequilibrium, but an unknown experimental factor could not be ruled out. In a later analysis, about 17,000 TCR beta sequences were associated with specific HLA alleles at a false discovery rate of 0.05. Broadly in line with IMGT annotations, most TCR beta V segments showed up in productive rearrangements about 87% or about 30% of the time in an earlier analysis of 450 to 600 of the donors. Because some donors lacked HLA typing at each locus, the association tests relied only on the typed subset. Several of the top co-occurrence clusters appeared to be linked to parvovirus B19, influenza, CMV and Epstein-Barr virus, according to a later analysis. The study listed 150 to 200 TCR beta chains as associated with cytomegalovirus. A later analysis found that HLA-associated TCR beta chains were more clonally expanded and had lower generation probabilities than equally common non-associated chains. Roughly uniform sequencing depth across donors was assumed in presence/absence analyses, although this assumption may not hold. In a later analysis, the rate of TCR association differed among HLA loci, with DRB1 alleles having the most associated TCRs and HLA-C alleles having the fewest. In this cohort, only TCR beta chains were sequenced, and detectable features were limited by the absence of alpha or paired-chain data. Across donors, most TCR sequences were observed very rarely, whereas some public TCRs were present in many individuals. A cluster of highly shared sequence variants was judged likely to represent a technical artifact of the sequencing pipeline. A later genetic analysis associated a missense DCLRE1C variant with V-gene and J-gene trimming of TCR beta chains, and an independent cohort replicated the association. For the cohort, immune exposure information was limited to CMV serostatus. The authors suggested that the approach could potentially be extended to other disease states and immunological phenotypes. In vitro tests confirmed that a few of the cytomegalovirus-associated TCR beta chains recognize cytomegalovirus antigens.

The CDR3 covers 15 residues, taking in both the cysteine and the phenylalanine. Left in the record is the CDR3 DNA by itself, 45 bases read in frame from the first base. V is shortened by 3 bases, J by 3 bases, and the region joining them spans 12 bases. The germline V gene encodes CDR1 MDHEN and CDR2 SYDVKM. About this clone itself: The target of this receptor is not known.

The cohort comprised several hundred healthy bone marrow donors. At the time of sampling, all cohort members were nominally healthy, though unrecorded immune exposures were likely present. The donor tested CMV seronegative, placing the donor among the 350 to 400 seronegative members of the cohort. Each donor provided a peripheral blood sample, and peripheral blood mononuclear cells were used for TCR beta sequencing. The Qiagen DNeasy Blood Extraction Kit was used to extract genomic DNA from the blood cell samples. To prepare the library, the immunoSEQ multiplex PCR assay was applied. The multiplex PCR relied on a mix of 60 forward primers for TCR Vbeta segments and 13 reverse primers for TCR Jbeta segments. A multiplex PCR assay on genomic DNA amplified the CDR3 region of rearranged TCR beta genes. The Illumina HiSeq System was used to sequence the amplified TCR beta libraries as 87-base-pair reads. The paper's data handling went like this. A later analysis tallied 75 million to 95 million unique TCR beta chains across the 666 repertoires, and some 12 million of those chains were shared by two or more donors. Raw reads were error-corrected and collapsed into unique sequences with a nearest-neighbor algorithm that merged closely related sequences to remove PCR and sequencing errors. V, D and J gene segments were assigned by aligning CDR3 sequences to IMGT reference sequences. For a sequence to be retained, a match of at least six nucleotides was required to both a V gene segment and a J gene segment. Rearrangements were called productive when the CDR3 lacked stop codons and stayed in frame with V and J; all others were non-productive. CDR3 was defined according to IMGT convention as the region running from the second conserved V-encoded cysteine to the conserved J-encoded phenylalanine. Sequences without an unambiguous match to a single V gene segment were excluded from the earlier analysis of about 600 of the donors. An earlier analysis of approximately 590 of the donors classified V segments as functional when productive rearrangements were above 56.7% and as segregating when the standard deviation between donors was above 5%. A statistical classification framework was developed to diagnose cytomegalovirus status using the catalog of TCR beta chain sequences. In a later analysis, V and J genes were assigned by comparing TCR nucleotide sequences against IMGT/GENE-DB human TR gene sequences. Using the TCRdist pipeline, a later analysis assigned CDR3 sequences along with most-parsimonious VDJ recombination scenarios. A later analysis defined each TCR beta chain by its CDR3 amino acid sequence plus V-gene family, and excluded reads lacking a unique V-gene family. In a later analysis, a few hundred highly shared, low-generation-probability nucleotide sequences were removed to address suspected cross-contamination and a sequencing artifact. For each public chain, a later analysis derived a clonal expansion index from normalized ranks of inferred template counts within each repertoire. A later analysis computed generation probabilities with a VDJ recombination model fitted to out-of-frame rearrangements, and checked the results against IGoR. In a later analysis, hypergeometric tests were used to score TCR-TCR, TCR-HLA and TCR-CMV co-occurrence, with a repertoire-size bias correction applied to TCR pairs. To estimate false discovery rates, a later analysis permuted the HLA or CMV assignments 20 times. In a later analysis, co-occurring TCRs were grouped using DBSCAN, with TCRdist sequence similarity added in when clustering inside HLA-allele-positive subsets. Repertoires with fewer than 30,000 or more than 120,000 public chains, plus five repertoires with anomalous nucleotide sharing, were excluded from co-occurrence clustering. Imported from immuneACCESS, the table was reduced by TCRdb to in-frame sequences with V and J called. These copies leave out some clones; in studies compared against another copy, an unresolved V gene accounts for under half, and the cause of the remainder is not known. The V and J calls and clone size were taken over from that table, and D and trimming were inferred from the DNA. The data table for this sample lists 130,000 or so clones. 1.5% to 2% of the sample comes from the top ten.

Sequencing input: PBMCs. The chain was built from TRBV28 and TRBJ1-3; possibly the D gene is TRBD1, per 5 matching bases. This receptor was taken from a woman between 55 and 75 years old in good health and CMV-seronegative. Here is the DNA: TGTGCCAGCAGTTTGGGCCCGGACATTGGAAACACCATATATTTT. The resulting protein is CASSLGPDIGNTIYF. Joined to the reference TRBV28 and TRBJ1-3 proteins, this CDR3 gives the full variable domain: DVKVTQSSRYLVKRTGEKVFLECVQDMDHENMFWYRQDPGLGLRLIYFSYDVKMKEKGDIPEGYSVSREKKERFSLILESASTNQTSMYLCASSLGPDIGNTIYFGEGSWLTVV.